These T cell receptor beta chains were read from a single sample in a study of CD8 T cells in ankylosing spondylitis. TCRdb used MiXCR to reprocess the 5' RACE reads, holding one entry per CDR3 protein. The repertoire holds approximately 220,000 distinct CDR3 sequences, with about a quarter as singletons. Sequenced sample: blood, either unsorted or a sorted T cell fraction (not recorded which). Source of these receptors: a male donor with ankylosing spondylitis or in good health (not recorded which). Both conserved end residues are part of each CDR3. The order of the fields is D gene, V gene, J gene, clone size, CDR3 protein, CDR3 DNA. D genes are given only for firm matches. Clone size is given for some rows only: seen once, a few or many times, or a class if the clone is expanded.

d_gene: TRBD1
v_gene: TRBV6-5
j_gene: TRBJ2-1
abundance: many
CDR3aa: CASSLRTGAYNEQFF
CDR3nt: TGTGCCAGCAGTTTAAGGACAGGAGCCTACAATGAGCAGTTCTTC

d_gene: TRBD2
v_gene: TRBV29-1
j_gene: TRBJ2-3
abundance: many
CDR3aa: CSGRTSGTDTQYF
CDR3nt: TGCAGCGGAAGGACTAGCGGCACAGATACGCAGTATTTT

d_gene: TRBD2
v_gene: TRBV12-3/TRBV12-4
j_gene: TRBJ2-1
abundance: NA
CDR3aa: CASTPTRAGVSEQFF
CDR3nt: TGTGCCAGCACCCCGACAAGAGCGGGAGTATCCGAGCAGTTCTTC

d_gene: TRBD1
v_gene: TRBV6-1
j_gene: TRBJ2-1
abundance: NA
CDR3aa: CASSQQGDPYNEQFF
CDR3nt: TGTGCCAGCAGTCAACAGGGGGATCCCTACAATGAGCAGTTCTTC

d_gene: NA
v_gene: TRBV20-1
j_gene: TRBJ1-1
abundance: many
CDR3aa: CSARVGRVNTEAFF
CDR3nt: TGCAGTGCTAGAGTTGGCAGGGTGAACACTGAAGCTTTCTTT

d_gene: NA
v_gene: TRBV27
j_gene: TRBJ1-1
abundance: many
CDR3aa: CASSLQSIIEAFF
CDR3nt: TGTGCCAGCAGTTTACAGTCGATAATAGAAGCTTTCTTT

d_gene: TRBD2
v_gene: TRBV20-1
j_gene: TRBJ2-7
abundance: many
CDR3aa: CSATPGGAREQYF
CDR3nt: TGCAGTGCTACACCGGGGGGGGCGAGAGAGCAGTACTTC

d_gene: TRBD1
v_gene: TRBV12-3/TRBV12-4
j_gene: TRBJ1-2
abundance: many
CDR3aa: CASRRQGGEDYGYTF
CDR3nt: TGTGCCAGCAGACGACAGGGAGGAGAGGACTATGGCTACACCTTC

d_gene: TRBD2
v_gene: TRBV20-1
j_gene: TRBJ2-1
abundance: many
CDR3aa: CSAIPGLVMSQFF
CDR3nt: TGCAGTGCTATCCCGGGACTAGTGATGTCGCAGTTCTTC

d_gene: NA
v_gene: TRBV12-3/TRBV12-4
j_gene: TRBJ1-5
abundance: many
CDR3aa: CASSLAGRNQPQHF
CDR3nt: TGTGCCAGCAGTTTGGCGGGTCGGAATCAGCCCCAGCATTTT

d_gene: NA
v_gene: TRBV12-3/TRBV12-4
j_gene: TRBJ1-6
abundance: many
CDR3aa: CASSFGFDSPLHF
CDR3nt: TGTGCCAGCAGTTTTGGATTTGATTCACCCCTCCACTTT

d_gene: TRBD2
v_gene: TRBV4-1
j_gene: TRBJ2-1
abundance: many
CDR3aa: CASSQVPGGLLNEQFF
CDR3nt: TGCGCCAGCAGCCAAGTTCCGGGAGGGCTTCTGAATGAGCAGTTCTTC

d_gene: TRBD2
v_gene: TRBV9
j_gene: TRBJ2-3
abundance: many
CDR3aa: CASSPSLPTSGSSDTQYF
CDR3nt: TGTGCCAGCAGCCCGAGCCTACCGACTAGCGGGAGCTCAGATACGCAGTATTTT

d_gene: NA
v_gene: TRBV11-2
j_gene: TRBJ2-3
abundance: many
CDR3aa: CASSLGRKFTDTQYF
CDR3nt: TGTGCCAGCAGCTTGGGGCGGAAATTCACAGATACGCAGTATTTT

d_gene: TRBD2
v_gene: TRBV27
j_gene: TRBJ2-1
abundance: NA
CDR3aa: CASSRTSGRLYNEQFF
CDR3nt: TGTGCCAGCAGTCGGACTAGCGGGAGGTTGTACAATGAGCAGTTCTTC

d_gene: NA
v_gene: TRBV20-1
j_gene: TRBJ2-4
abundance: many
CDR3aa: CSASQVLAKNIQYF
CDR3nt: TGCAGTGCTAGCCAGGTACTAGCCAAAAACATTCAGTACTTC

d_gene: TRBD1
v_gene: TRBV29-1
j_gene: TRBJ1-2
abundance: few
CDR3aa: CSEGAGTDNYGYTF
CDR3nt: TGCAGCGAGGGCGCCGGGACAGATAACTATGGCTACACCTTC

d_gene: TRBD2
v_gene: TRBV4-1
j_gene: TRBJ2-2
abundance: many
CDR3aa: CASSFRGGLAANTGELFF
CDR3nt: TGCGCCAGCAGCTTCAGGGGGGGACTAGCGGCGAACACCGGGGAGCTGTTTTTT

d_gene: TRBD2
v_gene: TRBV12-3/TRBV12-4
j_gene: TRBJ2-7
abundance: NA
CDR3aa: CASSTGLPPYEQYF
CDR3nt: TGTGCCAGCAGTACGGGACTACCCCCGTACGAGCAGTACTTC

d_gene: TRBD2
v_gene: TRBV20-1
j_gene: TRBJ2-1
abundance: few
CDR3aa: CSAGLTGLALYNEQFF
CDR3nt: TGCAGTGCCGGCCTGACGGGACTAGCGCTTTACAATGAGCAGTTCTTC